This TCR beta chain stems from a study of blood T cell repertoires in COVID-19. Study overall: Both acute and convalescent COVID-19 samples were obtained from the United States, Italy and Spain.

Study processing details: Amplification from reference gene primers served as the basis for estimated nucleated cell counts. The method was immunoSEQ multiplex PCR; TCRdb's version includes in-frame clones alone and lacks a portion of them. The DNA was the basis for D and trimming; V, J and clone size are from that table. Among roughly 280,000 clones, approximately 90% were seen once, and the ten largest hold 2.8%. The sample consisted of PBMCs or T cells enriched from blood (not recorded which). The receptor comes from a man aged 40-49 years who had been exposed to COVID-19.

The CDR3 sequence is CASRSGTGKGYTF. The CDR3 coding sequence is TGTGCCAGCAGATCCGGGACAGGGAAAGGCTACACCTTC. This chain uses TRBV12-3 or TRBV12-4 with TRBJ1-2; the match to TRBD1 covers 9 bases. V was clipped by 6 bases and J by 8 bases; unmatched bases: 7. The CDR3 spans 13 residues.